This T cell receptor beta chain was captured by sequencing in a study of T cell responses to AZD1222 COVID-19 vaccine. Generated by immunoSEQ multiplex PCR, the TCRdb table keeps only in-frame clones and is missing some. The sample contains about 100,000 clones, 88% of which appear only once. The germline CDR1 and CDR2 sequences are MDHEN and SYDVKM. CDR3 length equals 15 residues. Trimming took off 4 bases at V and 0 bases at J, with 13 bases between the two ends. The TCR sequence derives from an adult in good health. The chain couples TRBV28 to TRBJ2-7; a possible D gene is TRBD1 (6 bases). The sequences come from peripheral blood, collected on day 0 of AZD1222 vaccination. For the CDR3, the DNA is TGTGCCAGCAGTTCAAGACAGGCCGGCTCCTACGAGCAGTACTTC. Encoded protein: CASSSRQAGSYEQYF.